This T cell receptor beta chain was observed in a study of T cell clones after liver transplantation. Study-level information: Graft-donor-reactive sequences were compared with third-party-reactive TCRbeta sequences from pre-transplant mixed lymphocyte reactions.

Only in-frame clones appear in the TCRdb table, and some are missing; sequencing was by immunoSEQ multiplex PCR. The sample records under 130,000 clones, about 86% being singletons. The CDR3 runs to 14 residues. Trimming stripped 5 bases from V and 4 bases from J, with 14 bases between. In germline, CDR1 is SNHLY, CDR2 FYNNEI. This sequence was found in a human patient who received a liver transplant. Some T cells may originate from the graft donor. The J gene is TRBJ1-1, the V gene TRBV2, with no clear D. The source was CD4+ T cells from blood, collected around 48 months after liver transplant. The CDR3 bases are TGTGCCAGCAGTCAAGGAAGACTGGGCACTGAAGCTTTCTTT. Amino acid sequence: CASSQGRLGTEAFF. Using reference TRBV2 and TRBJ1-1 for the parts outside the CDR3, the full variable domain is EPEVTQTPSHQVTQMGQEVILRCVPISNHLYFYWYRQILGQKVEFLVSFYNNEISEKSEIFDDQFSVERPDGSNFTLKIRSTKLEDSAMYFCASSQGRLGTEAFFGQGTRLTVV.